The 32 T cell receptor beta chains below were found in one sample sequenced in a study of cytomegalovirus exposure and HLA in healthy donors. Use of 60 Vbeta and 13 Jbeta primers characterized the PCR. Libraries were prepared by immunoSEQ multiplex PCR; TCRdb keeps only in-frame clonotypes and omits some of them. Of 90,000 to 120,000 clones in the sample, 60% to 75% were seen once. Specimen: PBMCs. These receptors originate from a young man in good health and CMV-seronegative.

This chain connects TRBV10-3 to TRBJ2-7; D ambiguous. In germline, CDR1 is ENHRY, CDR2 SYGVKD. CDR3 length: 13 amino acids. V was shortened by 10 bases and J by 2 bases, with 15 bases between the two germline ends. The chain's CDR3 is CASMRNPPYEQYF. CDR3 coding DNA: TGTGCCAGCATGCGCAACCCTCCCTACGAGCAGTACTTC.

The V call is TRBV11-1, the J call TRBJ2-1, with D possibly being TRBD1 (5 bases). This CDR3 comprises 14 residues. In germline, CDR1 is SGHAT, CDR2 FQDESV (reference sequence). V lost 6 bases and J lost 5, with 14 bases in between. The CDR3 region is CASSPSAGNNEQFF. As DNA, the CDR3 is TGTGCCAGCAGTCCATCAGCAGGGAACAATGAGCAGTTCTTC.

The chain has TRBV21-1 and TRBJ2-3; the table assigns TRBD1, which was not confirmed against the DNA. TRBV21-1 is deemed a pseudogene. The CDR3 spans 21 residues. CDR3 residues: CASSKKVGGQGATASTDTQYF. The CDR3 region has the DNA TGTGCCAGCAGCAAAAAGGTAGGGGGACAGGGGGCGACCGCTAGCACAGATACGCAGTATTTT.

The count of this clone is one. The V gene is TRBV7-8, the J gene TRBJ2-1; TRBD2 aligns across 10 bases. This CDR3 is 19 amino acids long. CDR1 is SGHVS and CDR2 is FQNEAQ in the germline V gene. V trimming: 5 bases; J trimming: 6 bases; junction bases outside the gene matches: 19. The CDR3 sequence is CASSQPTGQRGGLFNEQFF. The CDR3 DNA is TGTGCCAGCAGCCAACCCACTGGACAGCGGGGGGGACTATTCAATGAGCAGTTCTTC.

This clone is a singleton in its sample. The rearrangement links TRBV7-2 to TRBJ2-1; D is possibly TRBD2 (6 bases). CDR1 is SGHTA, CDR2 FQGNSA, per germline. V was trimmed by 3 bases and J by 3 bases, leaving 15 bases between them. The length of the CDR3 is 16 residues. The CDR3 bases are TGTGCCAGCAGCTTCATACCCGGGGGACTCTACAATGAGCAGTTCTTC. This sequence encodes CASSFIPGGLYNEQFF.

The rearrangement joins TRBV9 to TRBJ2-1; 7 nucleotides align to TRBD2. The V gene's germline CDR1 is SGDLS and CDR2 YYNGEE. This CDR3 spans 14 amino acids. Trimming removed 2 bases from V and 9 bases from J; junction bases left unmatched: 8. DNA for the CDR3: TGTGCCAGCAGCGTGGAGGCTAGCGGTCCTGAGCAGTTCTTC. It translates to CASSVEASGPEQFF.

The chain is built from TRBV7-8 and TRBJ2-5, with TRBD1 identical over 7 bases. Trimming at V came to 7 bases and at J to 2 bases, leaving 7 bases not matched to a gene. The CDR3 has 14 amino acids. Germline CDR1 reads SGHVS; CDR2 reads FQNEAQ. Here the CDR3 reads CASIKKDRQETQYF. CDR3 DNA sequence: TGTGCCAGCATCAAGAAGGACAGGCAAGAGACCCAGTACTTC.

The chain joins TRBV6-6 to TRBJ2-5; D remains unclear. This CDR3 is 15 amino acids long. Trimming cost V 0 bases and J 5 bases, with 13 bases left between them. Per the germline V gene, CDR1 is MNHNY and CDR2 is SVGAGI (reference sequence). The CDR3 coding sequence is TGTGCCAGCAGTTACTCGCCCCTGGTACGGGAGACCCAGTACTTC. Protein: CASSYSPLVRETQYF.

This sequence joins TRBV19 and TRBJ1-1; TRBD1 might be the D (5 bases). This CDR3 contains 13 residues. Trimming took off 4 bases at V and 3 bases at J, with 9 bases between the two ends. Per germline, CDR1 LNHDA and CDR2 SQIVND (reference sequence). CDR3 residues: CASSTTEDTEAFF. In nucleotides, the CDR3 is TGTGCCAGTAGTACGACAGAGGACACTGAAGCTTTCTTT.

This sequence joins TRBV18 and TRBJ1-3; 7 nucleotides match TRBD1. This CDR3 spans 15 amino acids. V gave up 3 bases and J gave up 1 base; unmatched junction bases: 3. The germline V gene encodes CDR1 KGHSH and CDR2 LQKENI. Here the CDR3 DNA reads TGTGCCAGCTCACCGCGGGACAGTTCTGGAAACACCATATATTTT. It translates to CASSPRDSSGNTIYF.

In regard to this clone: This same CDR3 is encoded by further DNA sequences in the sample. This chain uses TRBV7-7 with TRBJ2-5; D is undetermined. This CDR3 is 13 amino acids long. Trimming cost V 1 base and J 2 bases, with 5 bases left between them. Germline-derived CDR1 and CDR2 are SSHAT and FNYEAQ (reference sequence). Here the CDR3 reads CASSLDRQETQYF. Written as DNA, the CDR3 is TGTGCCAGCAGCTTAGACAGACAAGAGACCCAGTACTTC.

The chain combines TRBV5-4 with TRBJ2-6; 15 bases are a match to TRBD2. The CDR3 has 17 residues. Germline assignment: CDR1 SGHNT and CDR2 YYREEE (reference sequence). V was pared by 5 bases and J by 3 bases, with 3 bases of the junction left unmatched. CDR3 in DNA: TGTGCCAGCAGACGGACTAGCGGGAGGGATGGGGCCAACGTCCTGACTTTC. Translating it yields CASRRTSGRDGANVLTF.

The chain joins TRBV19 to TRBJ2-3; 8 bases map to TRBD2. Germline V gives CDR1 LNHDA, CDR2 SQIVND (reference sequence). V was clipped by 8 bases and J by 8 bases; unmatched bases: 9. This CDR3 is built from 13 residues. DNA of the CDR3: TGTGCCAGTTGCGGGACCGGGAGGGCTACGCAGTATTTT. It encodes CASCGTGRATQYF.

The chain uses TRBV28 and TRBJ1-1, with D perhaps matching TRBD1 (6 bases). The V gene's germline CDR1 is MDHEN and CDR2 SYDVKM. The germline V and J ends were trimmed by 2 bases and 11 bases, with 12 bases remaining between them. There are 12 residues in the CDR3. CDR3 in DNA: TGTGCCAGCAGTTTACTTGAGGGGGTCGCTTTCTTT. This codes for CASSLLEGVAFF.

This chain connects TRBV7-9 to TRBJ2-7, with 7 bases matching TRBD2. With V trimmed by 5 bases and J by 0 bases, 10 bases remained unmatched. The CDR3 extends over 16 amino acids. Germline-derived CDR1 and CDR2 are SEHNR and FQNEAQ (reference sequence). Here the CDR3 reads CASSKKVLAASYEQYF. Written as DNA, the CDR3 is TGTGCCAGCAGCAAAAAGGTTCTAGCGGCCTCCTACGAGCAGTACTTC.

This rearrangement joins TRBV6-6 to TRBJ2-7, with 7 bases aligning to TRBD2. V was pared by 7 bases and J by 2 bases, with 5 bases of the junction left unmatched. Per germline, CDR1 MNHNY and CDR2 SVGAGI (reference sequence). This CDR3 is 13 amino acids long. Written as DNA, the CDR3 is TGTGCCAGCACCCCGGGGGGACCCTACGAGCAGTACTTC. Residues: CASTPGGPYEQYF.

The chain combines TRBV25-1 with TRBJ2-1, with 13 bases fitting TRBD2. V shed 2 bases and J 10 bases; nucleotides not matched to a gene: 5. Per germline, CDR1 MGHDK and CDR2 SYGVNS. The CDR3 consists of 15 residues. CDR3 nucleotide sequence: TGTGCCAGCAGTGAACCCGGACTAGCGGGAGTCGAGCAGTTCTTC. As protein: CASSEPGLAGVEQFF.

The genes are TRBV19 and TRBJ2-2; 8 nucleotides match TRBD1. Trimming cost V 4 bases and J 3 bases; bases outside gene matches: 7. The germline V gene encodes CDR1 LNHDA and CDR2 SQIVND (reference sequence). This CDR3 is 16 amino acids long. The CDR3 nucleotides read TGTGCCAGTAGTAGGGCCAGGGGGCGCGACACCGGGGAGCTGTTTTTT. Residues: CASSRARGRDTGELFF.

The sample holds one count of this clone. The chain joins TRBV7-3 to TRBJ2-1; 13 positions agree with TRBD2. Trimming took 5 bases from V and 7 from J; bases not matched to a gene: 14. The CDR3 has 18 amino acids. Germline CDR1 is SGHTA and CDR2 is FQGTGA. This chain's CDR3 is CASSRLNGLAGVGNEQFF. The CDR3 nucleotides read TGTGCCAGCAGCCGATTAAACGGACTAGCGGGGGTTGGGAATGAGCAGTTCTTC.

The chain links TRBV7-9 to TRBJ1-2; 8 positions match TRBD1. The length of the CDR3 is 14 residues. CDR1 and CDR2 (germline): SEHNR, FQNEAQ (reference sequence). J was trimmed by 6 bases and V by 2 bases; bases with no gene match: 5. The CDR3 DNA follows: TGTGCCAGCAGCTTACAGGGGGCTCCGGATGGCTACACCTTC. It translates to CASSLQGAPDGYTF.

The chain combines TRBV4-2 with TRBJ2-2, with D possibly matching TRBD1 (6 bases). The CDR3 runs 12 residues. V was trimmed by 7 bases and J by 12 bases, leaving 15 bases between them. Germline V CDR1 and CDR2: LGHNA, YNFKEQ. This CDR3 reads CASKGDGPKLFF. The CDR3 DNA is TGTGCCAGCAAGGGGGACGGTCCGAAGCTGTTTTTT.

The V and J genes are TRBV7-8 and TRBJ1-4, with 11 positions matching TRBD1. V trimming: 3 bases; J trimming: 0 bases; junction bases outside the gene matches: 3. In germline, CDR1 is SGHVS, CDR2 FQNEAQ. The CDR3 covers 17 residues. This CDR3 is CASSFWTGGATNEKLFF. The CDR3 coding sequence is TGTGCCAGCAGCTTCTGGACAGGGGGCGCAACTAATGAAAAACTGTTTTTT.

DNA for the CDR3: TGTGCCAGCAGCCCGGGACAGGGGGTTGGCTACACCTTC. This codes for CASSPGQGVGYTF. The chain recombines TRBV7-3 with TRBJ1-2; TRBD1 matches 11 bases. This CDR3 has 13 amino acids. With V trimmed by 5 bases and J by 7 bases, 3 bases remained unmatched. Germline V CDR1 and CDR2: SGHTA, FQGTGA.

The rearrangement joins TRBV4-2 to TRBJ2-1; 9 bases match TRBD2. The V segment lost 0 bases and the J segment 9 bases; nucleotides outside the gene matches: 9. Germline V gene data show CDR1 as LGHNA and CDR2 as YNFKEQ. The CDR3 covers 16 residues. CDR3 in amino acids: CASSQEQEREVGEQFF. The DNA for the CDR3 is TGTGCCAGCAGCCAAGAGCAGGAGCGGGAGGTCGGTGAGCAGTTCTTC.

V gene TRBV2 combines with J gene TRBJ2-5; D unclear. The CDR3 runs to 13 residues. Deletions cut 8 bases from V and 1 base from J, with 11 bases between. Per germline, CDR1 SNHLY and CDR2 FYNNEI. The CDR3 spells CASQNQVQETQYF. As DNA, the CDR3 is TGTGCCAGCCAGAACCAGGTCCAAGAGACCCAGTACTTC.

The chain recombines TRBV27 with TRBJ2-5, with 10 bases aligning to TRBD2. CDR1 is MNHEY, CDR2 SMNVEV, per germline (reference sequence). The length of the CDR3 is 15 residues. The trim removed 4 bases at V and 5 bases at J, leaving 7 bases unmatched. CDR3 in DNA: TGTGCCAGCAGTTGGGCAGCGGGAGGGCTGGAGACCCAGTACTTC. Its translation is CASSWAAGGLETQYF.

The genes are TRBV27 and TRBJ1-2, with 10 bases that match TRBD1. The V and J ends lost 4 bases and 8 bases, in that order; junction bases with no gene match: 4. CDR3 length: 13 amino acids. Germline V lookup: CDR1 MNHEY, CDR2 SMNVEV (reference sequence). The CDR3: CASSSDRGNGYTF. The CDR3 DNA sequence: TGTGCCAGCAGTTCGGACAGGGGGAACGGCTACACCTTC.

V usage is TRBV7-3 and J usage is TRBJ2-1; D possibly corresponds to TRBD1 (5 bases). Germline V lookup: CDR1 SGHTA, CDR2 FQGTGA. This CDR3 spans 13 amino acids. Trimming took off 2 bases at V and 9 bases at J, with 11 bases between the two ends. This CDR3 reads CASSLSGYGEQFF. CDR3 bases: TGTGCCAGCAGCTTATCAGGGTATGGTGAGCAGTTCTTC.

The chain couples TRBV27 to TRBJ2-2, with TRBD2 matching 7 bases. Germline lookup yields CDR1 MNHEY and CDR2 SMNVEV (reference sequence). The V segment lost 2 bases and the J segment 3 bases; nucleotides outside the gene matches: 6. The length of the CDR3 is 16 residues. CDR3 sequence: CASSLTRGVDTGELFF. The CDR3 DNA reads as TGTGCCAGCAGTTTAACACGGGGGGTCGACACCGGGGAGCTGTTTTTT.

This chain links TRBV27 with TRBJ2-7; tentatively, D is TRBD1 (6 bases). There are 15 residues in the CDR3. Trimming cost V 3 bases and J 2 bases, with 14 bases left between them. Germline-derived CDR1 and CDR2 are MNHEY and SMNVEV (reference sequence). As DNA, the CDR3 is TGTGCCAGCAGTTTCCTGACGGACAGCCCCTACGAGCAGTACTTC. Its translation: CASSFLTDSPYEQYF.

The rearrangement joins TRBV5-4 to TRBJ2-2; the D gene is possibly TRBD2 (6 bases). The germline gives CDR1 SGHNT, CDR2 YYREEE (reference sequence). The CDR3 spans 16 residues. Trimming took off 4 bases at V and 4 bases at J, with 17 bases between the two ends. The CDR3 loop reads CASSPLGGRSTGELFF. The CDR3 coding sequence is TGTGCCAGCAGCCCGTTGGGGGGACGAAGCACCGGGGAGCTGTTTTTT.

The chain joins TRBV28 to TRBJ2-3; D is ambiguous. This CDR3 contains 13 residues. Germline CDR1 and CDR2: MDHEN and SYDVKM. The V end lost 3 bases, the J end lost 6 bases, and 10 bases lay between the germline ends. CDR3 bases: TGTGCCAGCAGTTTCCCTCCCGCGGATACGCAGTATTTT. It codes for CASSFPPADTQYF.